This TCR beta chain appears in the sequencing data of a study of identical twins. The V end lost 7 bases, the J end lost 0 bases, and 16 bases lay between the germline ends. CDR1 and CDR2 (germline): DFQATT, SNEGSKA (reference sequence). The CDR3 runs to 14 residues. TCRdb reprocessed the 5' RACE reads via MiXCR and lists one record per CDR3 protein. In the table there are 400,000 to 600,000 distinct CDR3 sequences, about 20% of which are singletons. Study findings and constraints: Conclusions relied on cross-sectional statistical analysis, not following the same donors.

This clonotype was seen a few times. The antigen remains undetermined. These data also featured in a second study, about yellow fever vaccine responses in identical twins. That source notes: Among the twins, the vaccine T cell response reportedly seemed partly convergent and partly personalized.

This sequence joins TRBV20-1 and TRBJ2-7, with D tentatively TRBD2 (6 bases). The sequence was collected from a woman aged 18-30 years in good health. The source material was CD4+ T cells sorted from blood. Here the CDR3 reads CSGKGTSASYEQYF. The CDR3, as DNA: TGCAGTGGAAAAGGGACTTCCGCCTCCTACGAGCAGTACTTC.